What follows describes a single T cell receptor beta chain. Antigen: not known. The ends lost 6 bases at V and 2 bases at J; junction bases unmatched: 6. CDR1 is MNHEY and CDR2 is SVGAGI in the germline V gene. The CDR3 extends over 14 amino acids. The data stem from a study of cytomegalovirus exposure and HLA in healthy donors. Study results and limitations: A subsequent analysis found that TCR clusters from the first cohort also tended to co-occur in the roughly 120 validation repertoires, with roughly 95% of cluster scores above 0. Under in vitro conditions, three CMV-associated chains were confirmed as specific for CMV antigens. Reportedly, diagnosis of cytomegalovirus status by the classifier showed high specificity and sensitivity. According to the study, around 180 TCR beta chains were cytomegalovirus-associated.

Repertoires were generated with immunoSEQ multiplex PCR, while TCRdb's copy carries only in-frame clones and drops some. The table lists roughly 98,000 clones, about 88% of them singletons. The receptor comes from a man between 18 and 29 years old in good health and CMV-seropositive. Sequencing was carried out using PBMCs. The chain is built from TRBV6-5 and TRBJ1-1, with TRBD1 identical over 7 bases. CDR3 residues: CASRTGQSNTEAFF. The CDR3, as DNA: TGTGCCAGCAGGACGGGACAGTCCAACACTGAAGCTTTCTTT.